The next 26 T cell receptor beta chains were all read from a single sample in a study of tumor-infiltrating lymphocytes in primary liver carcinoma. Starting from approximately 500 ng of total RNA, TCR beta cDNA was produced with a primer in the constant region. TCR beta libraries came from three nested multiplex PCR rounds using slightly modified ARM-PCR. Running roughly 10 cycles apiece, the first two PCR rounds relied on TRBV1-TRBV30 forward primers together with a C-beta reverse primer. TCRdb re-called the multiplex PCR reads through MiXCR, storing one row per CDR3 protein. The data show some 180,000 distinct CDR3 sequences, with over 50% seen just once and approximately 67% held by the top ten. Blood RNA was derived from unsorted whole blood, and germline DNA was extracted too. Sequencing input: peripheral blood. Receptor source: a man aged 40-49 years with primary liver carcinoma and hepatitis B virus infection.

A few counts support this clonotype. The chain couples TRBV5-5 to TRBJ2-3; D possibly corresponds to TRBD2 (5 bases). The V end lost 4 bases, the J end lost 14 bases, and 14 bases lay between the germline ends. This CDR3 comprises 11 residues. Germline values: CDR1 SGHKS, CDR2 YYEKEE (reference sequence). The CDR3 spells CASSPQDFRYF. The CDR3 bases are TGTGCCAGCAGCCCTCAGGACTTCAGGTATTTT.

About this clonotype: Without the conserved terminal phenylalanine or tryptophan, this CDR3 likely stems from a read error. The J gene is TRBJ2-7, the V gene TRBV11-2; D is uncertain. V lost 1 base and J lost 6, with 7 bases in between. Germline-derived CDR1 and CDR2 are SGHAT and FQNNGV. The CDR3 length is 12 residues. Here the CDR3 reads CASSLGISEQYL. The CDR3 bases are TGTGCCAGCAGCTTAGGGATTAGCGAGCAGTACCTC.

A note on this clonotype: At one of its ends the junction is not consistent with the germline gene, which may arise from a read error. This chain uses TRBV11-2 with TRBJ2-7; D possibly corresponds to TRBD2 (11 bases). The CDR3 contains 19 residues. CDR1 is SGHAT and CDR2 is FQNNGV in the germline V gene. CDR3 in amino acids: CVSRQDRGRLAGGSYEQYF. CDR3 nucleotides: TGTGTCAGCAGACAAGACAGGGGGCGGCTAGCGGGAGGCTCCTACGAGCAGTACTTC.

The V gene is TRBV30, the J gene TRBJ1-2, with TRBD1 identical over 7 bases. This CDR3 has 14 amino acids. Losses at the gene ends were 3 bases for V and 6 bases for J; bases not matched to a gene: 10. From germline, CDR1 is GTSNPN and CDR2 SVGIG (reference sequence). The CDR3 loop is CAWRKDLGTDGYTF. The CDR3 DNA reads TGTGCCTGGAGGAAGGACCTCGGGACAGATGGCTACACCTTC.

This chain uses TRBV6-4 with TRBJ1-1; 8 bases are shared with TRBD1. This CDR3 has 16 amino acids. The junction had 11 bases not matched to a gene; V was cut back by 4 bases and J by 4 bases. The germline V gene encodes CDR1 MRHNA and CDR2 SNTAGT. The CDR3 DNA is TGTGCCAGCAGTGTACCCCGAGGACAGGGAAGCACTGAAGCTTTCTTT. It specifies CASSVPRGQGSTEAFF.

This chain connects TRBV30 to TRBJ1-2; D perhaps matches TRBD1 (5 bases). The CDR3 is 13 amino acids. Germline-derived CDR1 and CDR2 are GTSNPN and SVGIG (reference sequence). Trimming took off 0 bases at V and 4 bases at J, with 9 bases between the two ends. CDR3 bases: TGTGCCTGGAGTGTCAGGGTAACCTATGGCTACACCTTC. Amino acid sequence: CAWSVRVTYGYTF.

J is TRBJ2-7 and V is TRBV6-6; D is uncertain. The V end lost 4 bases, the J end lost 4 bases, and 11 bases lay between the germline ends. Germline CDR1 is MNHNY and CDR2 is SVGAGI (reference sequence). This CDR3 region has 13 residues. The CDR3 protein is CASSSLEDYEQYF. CDR3 DNA sequence: TGTGCCAGCAGTTCCCTCGAGGATTACGAGCAGTACTTC.

This chain joins TRBV6-1 and TRBJ1-2, with TRBD1 as a possible D gene (6 bases). This CDR3 is 12 amino acids long. Germline CDR1 MNHNS, CDR2 SASEGT. Trimming took 3 bases from V and 7 from J, leaving 9 bases between them. CDR3 in DNA: TGTGCCAGCAGTGACTACAGGGCTGGCTACACCTTC. This encodes CASSDYRAGYTF.

The DNA for the CDR3 is TGTGCCAGCAGCCAAGTATGGGGATTCTACGAGCAGTACTTC. Translated: CASSQVWGFYEQYF. This rearrangement joins TRBV14 to TRBJ2-7; D unclear. Looked up from germline, CDR1 is SGHDN and CDR2 is FVKESK. This CDR3 is built from 14 residues. Between the trimmed V and J ends, which lost 1 base and 3 bases, there was a span of 10 bases.

Notes on this clonotype: Sequence at one end of the junction differs from germline and may be a read error. The chain carries TRBV6-5 and TRBJ1-4, with D uncertain. CDR3 length: 16 residues. Germline assignment: CDR1 MNHEY and CDR2 SVGAGI. The DNA for the CDR3 is TGTACCAGCAGGCGGACCGGACTAGCAACTAATGAAAAACTGTTTTTT. Translated: CTSRRTGLATNEKLFF.

This chain connects TRBV4-1 to TRBJ1-5; D is possibly TRBD1 (5 bases). The CDR3 covers 16 residues. With 0 bases removed from V and 2 bases from J, the gap between germline ends came to 11 bases. Germline V gives CDR1 MGHRA, CDR2 YSYEKL. CDR3 sequence reads: CASSQDKGDRNQPQHF. Written as DNA, the CDR3 is TGCGCCAGCAGCCAAGATAAAGGGGACCGCAATCAGCCCCAGCATTTT.

Of note for this clonotype: Relative to the germline gene, one junction end is altered; a read error may explain this. The J gene is TRBJ2-1, the V gene TRBV11-2; weak D call: TRBD2 (5 bases). CDR1 and CDR2 from the germline V gene are SGHAT and FQNNGV. The CDR3 runs to 17 residues. CDR3 DNA sequence: TGTGCCAGCAGCTTATACCTCACGGGGTCTAACTACAATGAGCAGTCCTTC. Translating gives CASSLYLTGSNYNEQSF. Complete variable domain (other parts from reference TRBV11-2 and TRBJ2-1): EAGVAQSPRYKIIEKRQSVAFWCNPISGHATLYWYQQILGQGPKLLIQFQNNGVVDDSQLPKDRFSAERLKGVDSTLKIQPAKLEDSAVYLCASSLYLTGSNYNEQSFGPGTRLTVL.

The chain joins TRBV29-1 to TRBJ1-3, with D possibly matching TRBD1 (5 bases). V was pared by 4 bases and J by 4 bases, with 14 bases between. This CDR3 is 14 amino acids long. The germline V gene encodes CDR1 SQVTM and CDR2 ANQGSEA. The CDR3 coding sequence is TGCAGCGTTGCTGGAATACAGGACGGAAACACCATATATTTT. It is translated as CSVAGIQDGNTIYF.

The gene calls are TRBV12-3 or TRBV12-4 and TRBJ1-5, with D tentatively TRBD1 (6 bases). Trimming pared 5 bases from V and 4 bases from J, leaving 9 bases between. CDR3 length equals 13 residues. The CDR3 here is CASSQGQNQPQHF. In DNA form, the CDR3 reads TGTGCCAGCAGTCAAGGACAGAATCAGCCCCAGCATTTT.

The rearrangement joins TRBV12-5 to TRBJ2-2; the D gene is possibly TRBD2 (5 bases). The CDR3 extends over 13 amino acids. The germline V gene has CDR1 LGHNT and CDR2 FRNRAP. V was trimmed by 2 bases and J by 5 bases, leaving 6 bases between them. The CDR3 nucleotides are TGTGCTAGTGGTTTGACGGGGACCGGGGAGCTGTTTTTT. As protein: CASGLTGTGELFF.

The rearrangement links TRBV1 to TRBJ2-7; TRBD1, the D gene given by the table, was not confirmed from the DNA. TRBV1 is a known pseudogene. This CDR3 comprises 16 residues. CDR3 nucleotides: TGCAGCAGCAGCCATGACCGGGACAGGGGGTCTGGCGAGCAGTACTTC. Its protein is CSSSHDRDRGSGEQYF.

This clonotype was seen more than once but under ten times. This chain connects TRBV10-3 to TRBJ2-3; TRBD1 is a possible D gene (5 bases). The V end was cut by 8 bases, the J end by 4 bases, with 13 bases between. The CDR3 totals 13 residues. Germline CDR1 and CDR2: ENHRY and SYGVKD. The CDR3 region is CAISQGLADTQYF. The CDR3 region has the DNA TGTGCCATCTCCCAGGGTTTAGCAGATACGCAGTATTTT.

The rearrangement joins TRBV11-2 to TRBJ2-5; no definite D call. The CDR3 runs 12 residues. Trimming took 6 bases from V and 0 from J, leaving 5 bases between them. Germline CDR1 is SGHAT and CDR2 is FQNNGV. The CDR3 protein is CASSWYQETQYF. CDR3 coding DNA: TGTGCCAGCAGTTGGTACCAAGAGACCCAGTACTTC.

This clonotype was observed a handful of times. This chain links TRBV12-3 or TRBV12-4 with TRBJ1-1; 9 bases match TRBD1. This CDR3 has 14 amino acids. V was pared by 4 bases and J by 4 bases, with 4 bases of the junction left unmatched. The CDR3 protein is CASSSSDRGTEAFF. CDR3 coding DNA: TGTGCCAGCAGTTCCTCGGACAGGGGCACTGAAGCTTTCTTT.

For this clonotype: At one of its ends the junction is not consistent with the germline gene, which may arise from a read error. This sequence joins TRBV11-2 and TRBJ2-2, with D tentatively TRBD1 or TRBD2 (5 bases each). Per germline, CDR1 SGHAT and CDR2 FQNNGV. The CDR3 has 14 amino acids. CDR3 sequence (DNA): TGTGCCAGCAGCTGGAAAGCGGACACCGGGGAACTGTTTTTT. Translation gives CASSWKADTGELFF.

The chain links TRBV12-3 or TRBV12-4 to TRBJ1-2; D might be TRBD1 (6 bases). V lost 2 bases to trimming and J lost 12 bases, with 10 bases between them. CDR3 length equals 11 residues. DNA of the CDR3: TGTGCCAGCAGTTTAAGGGGGTTAAACACCTTC. Translating gives CASSLRGLNTF.

The chain links TRBV6-2 or TRBV6-3 to TRBJ2-3, with 8 bases identical to TRBD2. Germline trimming cut 0 bases from V and 3 bases from J; bases unmatched to any gene: 5. Germline V gene lookup returns CDR1 MNHEY and CDR2 SVGEGT. The CDR3 sequence is 16 residues long. The DNA of the CDR3 is TGTGCCAGCAGTTACTCCGGCGGCGGGGGGACAGATACGCAGTATTTT. Protein sequence: CASSYSGGGGTDTQYF.

CDR3 sequence (DNA): TGTGCCAGCAGCCGAGTAAAGGGGTTGAGGAATGAAAAACTGTTTTTT. Translation gives CASSRVKGLRNEKLFF. The chain joins TRBV14 to TRBJ1-4, with TRBD1 as a possible D gene (5 bases). The CDR3 extends over 16 amino acids. Germline V gene lookup returns CDR1 SGHDN and CDR2 FVKESK. Deletions cut 4 bases from V and 5 bases from J, with 17 bases between.

This clonotype was seen a handful of times. One end of the junction fails to match germline, which may point to a read error. The rearrangement uses TRBV10-3 and TRBJ2-6, with D possibly being TRBD1 (6 bases). CDR1 and CDR2 (germline): ENHRY, SYGVKD. The CDR3 runs 17 residues. The CDR3 bases are TGTACCATCAGTGATGCAGGACAGTCCTCTGGGGCCAACGTCCTGACTTTC. Its protein is CTISDAGQSSGANVLTF.

In its sample, this clonotype is large. This chain joins TRBV11-2 and TRBJ2-7; weak D call: TRBD2 (6 bases). Trimming shortened V by 5 bases and J by 7 bases, and 15 bases separated the two germline ends. The CDR3 sequence is 13 residues long. The V gene's germline CDR1 is SGHAT and CDR2 FQNNGV. The CDR3 nucleotides are TGTGCCAGCAGCAGCGGGTCTTTATGGGAGCAGTACTTC. It yields the protein CASSSGSLWEQYF.

For this clonotype: The junction does not match germline at one end; this may be a read error. V gene TRBV11-2 combines with J gene TRBJ1-2; D remains ambiguous. The V gene's germline CDR1 is SGHAT and CDR2 FQNNGV. CDR3 length equals 14 residues. CDR3 coding DNA: TGTGCCAGCAGCTTAGTAGTCAATAACTATGGCGACGCCTTC. This sequence encodes CASSLVVNNYGDAF.